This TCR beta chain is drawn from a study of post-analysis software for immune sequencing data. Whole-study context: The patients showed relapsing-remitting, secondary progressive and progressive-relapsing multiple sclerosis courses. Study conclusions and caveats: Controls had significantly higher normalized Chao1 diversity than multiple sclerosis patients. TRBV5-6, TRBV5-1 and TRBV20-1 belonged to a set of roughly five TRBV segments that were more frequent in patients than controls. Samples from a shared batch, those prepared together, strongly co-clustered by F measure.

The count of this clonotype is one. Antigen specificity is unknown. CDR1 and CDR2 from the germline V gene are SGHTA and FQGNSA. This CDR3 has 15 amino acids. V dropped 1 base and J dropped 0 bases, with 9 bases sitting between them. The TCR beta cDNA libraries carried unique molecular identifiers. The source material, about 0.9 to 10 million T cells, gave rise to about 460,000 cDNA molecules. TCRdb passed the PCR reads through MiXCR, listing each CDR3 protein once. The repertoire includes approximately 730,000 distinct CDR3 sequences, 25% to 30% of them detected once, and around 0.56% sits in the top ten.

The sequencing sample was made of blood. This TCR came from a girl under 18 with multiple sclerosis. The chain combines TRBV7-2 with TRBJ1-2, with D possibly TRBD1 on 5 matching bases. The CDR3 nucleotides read TGTGCCAGCAGCTTAGAGGGGCCTCCTAACTATGGCTACACCTTC. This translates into CASSLEGPPNYGYTF.